Below are 25 T cell receptor beta chains sequenced from a single sample in a study of shared clonotypes between healthy human individuals (dated by TCRdb to the early 2020s). CD8 naive samples were obtained by positive selection for CCR7 among CD45RO-negative cells, yielding a CD45RA+CCR7+ population from which TemRA cells were excluded. The receptor library was made with the immunoSEQ multiplex PCR assay. The immuneACCESS repertoire file appears here via TCRdb, limited to in-frame rearrangements. These files lack a portion of the clones; in checked studies, under half of the deficit traces to unresolved V genes, and the cause of the others is not known. For this sample there are approximately 740,000 clones; 92% appear just once. Approximately 25% of the sample belongs to the ten largest clones. The sequenced material came from naive CD8+ T cells sorted from blood. The sample's cell subset or site label is to be understood as: CD45RA+CCR7+. Source of these receptors: a man between 25 and 39 years old in good health.

V and J are TRBV10-3 and TRBJ2-7; a weak D match, TRBD2 (5 bases). Trimming cost V 4 bases and J 2 bases, with 18 bases left between them. The CDR3 contains 16 residues. Germline V gene sequence: CDR1 ENHRY, CDR2 SYGVKD. The CDR3, as DNA: TGTGCCATCAGTGGGGCAGGACTCATTACCACCTACGAGCAGTACTTC. Translated: CAISGAGLITTYEQYF.

The V call is TRBV19, the J call TRBJ2-7, with a possible D match to TRBD2 (5 bases). The CDR3 covers 15 residues. V gave up 2 bases and J gave up 0 bases, with 11 bases separating them. Germline V lookup: CDR1 LNHDA, CDR2 SQIVND (reference sequence). The CDR3 region is CASSISGSSSYEQYF. CDR3 DNA sequence: TGTGCCAGTAGTATATCGGGGAGCAGCTCCTACGAGCAGTACTTC.

The chain employs TRBV10-2 and TRBJ2-1, with TRBD1 matching 7 bases. The CDR3 spans 15 residues. Trimming took 3 bases from V and 5 from J; bases not matched to a gene: 7. Germline CDR1 reads WSHSY; CDR2 reads SAAADI. For the CDR3, the DNA is TGCGCCAGCAGTGACCGGGACAGTAAACACAATGAGCAGTTCTTC. Translating it yields CASSDRDSKHNEQFF.

The gene calls are TRBV6-1 and TRBJ2-1; weak D call: TRBD2 (5 bases). This CDR3 is built from 12 residues. The germline gives CDR1 MNHNS, CDR2 SASEGT. The V gene lost 8 bases and the J gene lost 8 bases, with 13 bases spanning the gap. This CDR3 is CASSLLRDEQFF. CDR3 sequence (DNA): TGTGCCAGCTCCCTACTGAGGGATGAGCAGTTCTTC.

The CDR3 coding sequence is TGTGCCAGCAGAGGACAATCCTACGAGCAGTACTTC. Protein sequence: CASRGQSYEQYF. The V gene is TRBV25-1, the J gene TRBJ2-7; weak D call: TRBD1 (5 bases). V lost 6 bases and J lost 1, with 7 bases in between. From germline, CDR1 is MGHDK and CDR2 SYGVNS. This CDR3 is 12 amino acids long.

CDR3 DNA: TGTGCCACCCTATATGTGCGGGAAAGCTCCTACGAGCAGTACTTC. It is translated as CATLYVRESSYEQYF. The chain joins TRBV27 to TRBJ2-7; a weak D match, TRBD2 (6 bases). The CDR3 is made up of 15 amino acids. The V end lost 10 bases, the J end lost 0 bases, and 19 bases lay between the germline ends. Germline CDR1 MNHEY, CDR2 SMNVEV (reference sequence).

CDR3 bases: TGTGCCAGCAGCTTAGTACTAGCGGGAGCTTCGGGCGCTGGGGCCAACGTCCTGACTTTC. Protein sequence: CASSLVLAGASGAGANVLTF. The chain has TRBV7-6 and TRBJ2-6, with 11 nucleotides matching TRBD2. V was clipped by 1 base and J by 2 bases; unmatched bases: 10. The CDR3 is 20 residues long. The germline V gene has CDR1 SGHVS and CDR2 FNYEAQ.

This clone was counted ten times or more. The chain uses TRBV7-8 and TRBJ2-5; TRBD2 agrees at 12 bases. Germline CDR1 and CDR2: SGHVS and FQNEAQ. Unmatched junction bases numbered 15, after V lost 2 bases and J lost 5 bases. The CDR3 covers 19 residues. The CDR3 DNA reads as TGTGCCAGCAGCTTAATGAGACTAGCGGGAGTTGCCCGGGGGGAGACCCAGTACTTC. As protein: CASSLMRLAGVARGETQYF.

This chain connects TRBV14 to TRBJ2-1; TRBD2 agrees at 8 bases. With V trimmed by 0 bases and J by 4 bases, 5 bases remained unmatched. Per germline, CDR1 SGHDN and CDR2 FVKESK. The CDR3 length is 16 residues. CDR3 amino acids: CASSQDTSGYYNEQFF. Here the CDR3 DNA reads TGTGCCAGCAGCCAAGACACTAGCGGCTATTACAATGAGCAGTTCTTC.

The genes are TRBV7-8 and TRBJ2-1; D not certain. Trimming shortened V by 5 bases and J by 6 bases, and 17 bases separated the two germline ends. Germline loops: CDR1 SGHVS, CDR2 FQNEAQ. The CDR3 spans 15 residues. The CDR3 protein is CASSQRLIVGNEQFF. CDR3 coding DNA: TGTGCCAGCAGCCAACGTTTAATCGTAGGCAATGAGCAGTTCTTC. Using reference TRBV7-8 and TRBJ2-1 for the parts outside the CDR3, the full variable domain is GAGVSQSPRYKVAKRGQDVALRCDPISGHVSLFWYQQALGQGPEFLTYFQNEAQLDKSGLPSDRFFAERPEGSVSTLKIQRTQQEDSAVYLCASSQRLIVGNEQFFGPGTRLTVL.

The count of this clone is one. The gene calls are TRBV9 and TRBJ1-1, with D perhaps matching TRBD1 (5 bases). The V gene's germline CDR1 is SGDLS and CDR2 YYNGEE. CDR3 length: 17 amino acids. V lost 4 bases and J lost 10, with 29 bases in between. CDR3 amino acids: CASSSSPGGTAFRGAFF. The CDR3 nucleotides are TGTGCCAGCAGCTCCAGCCCCGGTGGGACTGCTTTTCGGGGAGCTTTCTTT.

This chain uses TRBV7-9 with TRBJ1-1, with D uncertain. V lost 4 bases and J 0 bases, leaving 12 bases between the germline ends. Germline CDR1 reads SEHNR; CDR2 reads FQNEAQ (reference sequence). CDR3 length: 15 amino acids. The CDR3 reads CASSSRTSMNTEAFF. CDR3 DNA: TGTGCCAGCAGCTCAAGGACGAGTATGAACACTGAAGCTTTCTTT.

The V call is TRBV10-3, the J call TRBJ2-2, with D possibly matching TRBD1 (6 bases). There are 18 residues in the CDR3. Between the trimmed V and J ends, which lost 3 bases and 1 base, there was a span of 18 bases. Germline V gives CDR1 ENHRY, CDR2 SYGVKD. CDR3 nucleotide sequence: TGTGCCATCAGTGATCGAAATATAGACAGGATGAACACCGGGGAGCTGTTTTTT. It is translated as CAISDRNIDRMNTGELFF.

The chain combines TRBV19 with TRBJ2-1; TRBD2 matches 8 bases. Germline CDR1 is LNHDA and CDR2 is SQIVND (reference sequence). Trimming at V came to 10 bases and at J to 9 bases, leaving 11 bases not matched to a gene. This CDR3 comprises 13 residues. CDR3 sequence reads: CATIAGGGGEQFF. Written as DNA, the CDR3 is TGTGCCACCATAGCCGGGGGGGGTGGTGAGCAGTTCTTC.

The chain is built from TRBV6-5 and TRBJ1-1; D might be TRBD1 (6 bases). CDR1 MNHEY and CDR2 SVGAGI come from the germline V gene. Trimming cost V 5 bases and J 7 bases, with 14 bases left between them. CDR3 length equals 13 residues. The CDR3 DNA follows: TGTGCCAGCAGTCTACAGGGACGGAATGAAGCTTTCTTT. Translation gives CASSLQGRNEAFF.

The CDR3 protein is CASSDSPGAAELFF. The CDR3 nucleotides read TGTGCCAGCAGTGACTCGCCAGGGGCCGCGGAGCTGTTTTTT. The chain has TRBV6-4 and TRBJ2-2; a weak D match, TRBD1 (6 bases). Germline V gene data show CDR1 as MRHNA and CDR2 as SNTAGT. The CDR3 contains 14 residues. Deletions cut 0 bases from V and 10 bases from J, with 12 bases between.

The chain couples TRBV9 to TRBJ2-7, with D possibly matching TRBD1 (6 bases). The CDR3 is 16 amino acids. V was pared by 2 bases and J by 3 bases, with 18 bases between. From germline, CDR1 is SGDLS and CDR2 YYNGEE. The CDR3 region is CASSVSTGRLGYEQYF. CDR3 DNA sequence: TGTGCCAGCAGCGTTTCTACAGGGAGATTAGGCTACGAGCAGTACTTC.

This chain uses TRBV11-2 with TRBJ2-3; 12 nucleotides match TRBD2. V dropped 5 bases and J dropped 5; count of bases not matched to a gene: 8. CDR1 is SGHAT and CDR2 is FQNNGV in the germline V gene. The CDR3 consists of 16 residues. Written as DNA, the CDR3 is TGTGCCAGCAGCCCTCGGACTAGCGGGAATTTAGATACGCAGTATTTT. Protein: CASSPRTSGNLDTQYF.

The V and J genes are TRBV28 and TRBJ2-7, with 12 bases matching TRBD1. Germline-derived CDR1 and CDR2 are MDHEN and SYDVKM. This CDR3 contains 20 residues. V was clipped by 3 bases and J by 3 bases; unmatched bases: 18. The CDR3 DNA follows: TGTGCCAGCAGTTTTAGTGTAGGGACAGGGGGCGTTCCACCCCACTACGAGCAGTACTTC. The encoded protein is CASSFSVGTGGVPPHYEQYF.

This clone was seen just once. The chain recombines TRBV5-4 with TRBJ1-1; D call uncertain. This CDR3 region has 13 residues. The germline V gene has CDR1 SGHNT and CDR2 YYREEE (reference sequence). V lost 1 base to trimming and J lost 5 bases, with 9 bases between them. DNA of the CDR3: TGTGCCAGCAGCTTGTTTTCGGGAACTGAAGCTTTCTTT. Its protein product is CASSLFSGTEAFF.

The CDR3 protein is CASSIYRGSSNQPQHF. Written as DNA, the CDR3 is TGTGCCAGTAGTATATACAGGGGAAGTAGCAATCAGCCCCAGCATTTT. This chain connects TRBV19 to TRBJ1-5; 7 nucleotides agree with TRBD1. CDR1 LNHDA and CDR2 SQIVND come from the germline V gene (reference sequence). Trimming cost V 2 bases and J 0 bases; bases outside gene matches: 4. CDR3 length: 16 residues.

The CDR3 region has the DNA TGTGCCAGCAGCGCTTACCGGGACGGCACAGATACGCAGTATTTT. As protein: CASSAYRDGTDTQYF. The J gene is TRBJ2-3, the V gene TRBV11-1; D is perhaps TRBD1 or TRBD2 (5 bases each). V gave up 5 bases and J gave up 1 base, with 13 bases separating them. The CDR3 totals 15 residues. The germline V gene encodes CDR1 SGHAT and CDR2 FQDESV (reference sequence). The full variable domain, completed using reference TRBV11-1 and TRBJ2-3, is EAEVAQSPRYKITEKSQAVAFWCDPISGHATLYWYRQILGQGPELLVQFQDESVVDDSQLPKDRFSAERLKGVDSTLKIQPAELGDSAMYLCASSAYRDGTDTQYFGPGTRLTVL.

The chain couples TRBV29-1 to TRBJ2-2; unclear D gene. This CDR3 contains 13 residues. Germline CDR1 and CDR2: SQVTM and ANQGSEA. Between the trimmed V and J ends, which lost 3 bases and 0 bases, there was a span of 5 bases. CDR3 amino acids: CSVDGANTGELFF. Here the CDR3 DNA reads TGCAGCGTTGATGGGGCGAACACCGGGGAGCTGTTTTTT.

CDR3 region: CASSPRTVSSGANVLTF. The CDR3 coding sequence is TGTGCCAGCAGCCCACGGACGGTGAGCTCTGGGGCCAACGTCCTGACTTTC. This rearrangement joins TRBV14 to TRBJ2-6, with D uncertain. V shed 4 bases and J shed 0 bases, with 13 bases lying between them. This CDR3 spans 17 amino acids. Germline values: CDR1 SGHDN, CDR2 FVKESK.

In nucleotides, the CDR3 is TGTGCCAGCAGCCAAAGAGAATCGACTAGCGGGGGAAGCACAGATACGCAGTATTTT. Its translation is CASSQRESTSGGSTDTQYF. This sequence joins TRBV14 and TRBJ2-3, with 12 bases aligning to TRBD2. Germline assignment: CDR1 SGHDN and CDR2 FVKESK. The CDR3 contains 19 residues. Losses at the gene ends were 2 bases for V and 0 bases for J; bases not matched to a gene: 9.